This is a list of T cell receptor beta chains from one sample in a study of T cells in localized non-small cell lung cancer. TCRdb keeps only in-frame clones here, not all; method: immunoSEQ multiplex PCR. This sample yields 3,000 to 4,000 clones, of which roughly 22% are seen a single time; 6% to 8% belongs to the top ten. The sequencing used lung tumor tissue, collected before any cancer treatment. The receptors originated from a man aged 18-55 years with stage II lung adenocarcinoma. Both conserved end residues are trimmed from each CDR3. The order of the fields is V gene, CDR3 length, J gene, CDR3 protein.

TRBV6-8	16	TRBJ2-7	ASSRAHGSGGGSYEQY
TRBV6-8	11	TRBJ1-2	ASSLGQNYGYT
TRBV9	14	TRBJ1-1	ASSVGGTVGDTEAF
TRBV2	13	TRBJ2-7	ASSGGGSGAYEQY
TRBV29-1	14	TRBJ2-1	SGIGGALDSYNEQF
TRBV11-3	13	TRBJ1-6	ASSGHGAQGSPLH
TRBV14	13	TRBJ2-1	ASSQDKAGSNEQF
TRBV28	14	TRBJ1-1	ASSHRQGPIYTEAF
TRBV19	9	TRBJ1-2	ASKGGEGYT
TRBV1	12	TRBJ2-3	ASSQSNTRHTQY
TRBV6-8	14	TRBJ1-5	ASSYHTGGRNQPQH
TRBV5-1	16	TRBJ2-4	ASSPGRTSGGRSNIQY
TRBV19	17	TRBJ1-5	ATNKRIGVQGTGNQPQH
TRBV11-3	14	TRBJ1-5	ASSASGTTSNQPQH
TRBV6-8	14	TRBJ1-3	ASTPLSPRSGNTIY
TRBV11-3	13	TRBJ2-5	ASTAYGRGKETQY
TRBV6-4	9	TRBJ1-6	TTGGDSPLH
TRBV6-8	11	TRBJ2-7	ASRTTGNYEQY
TRBV12-5	10	TRBJ2-3	ASTRTEDTQY
TRBV30	14	TRBJ1-5	AWSVRGGAGNQPQH
TRBV28	13	TRBJ2-7	ASRVVRRGSYEQY
TRBV18	14	TRBJ1-1	ASSPASAGKYAEAF
TRBV11-3	12	TRBJ1-2	ASSLPPESHGYT
TRBV19	15	TRBJ2-5	ASSYFGGGDSLETQY
TRBV2	14	TRBJ2-2	ASRANQGANTGELF
TRBV9	15	TRBJ2-6	ASSRGQGAAGANVLT
TRBV11-3	14	TRBJ2-2	ASSFSPAKYTGELF
TRBV9	16	TRBJ2-7	ASSAQAQGRGASYEQY
TRBV6-8	12	TRBJ2-5	ASSYLSPGGTQY
TRBV6-8	11	TRBJ1-2	ASSADRSYGYT
TRBV9	13	TRBJ2-5	ASKPDRGGGETQY
TRBV19	15	TRBJ1-4	ASSPAAGGLRKEKLF